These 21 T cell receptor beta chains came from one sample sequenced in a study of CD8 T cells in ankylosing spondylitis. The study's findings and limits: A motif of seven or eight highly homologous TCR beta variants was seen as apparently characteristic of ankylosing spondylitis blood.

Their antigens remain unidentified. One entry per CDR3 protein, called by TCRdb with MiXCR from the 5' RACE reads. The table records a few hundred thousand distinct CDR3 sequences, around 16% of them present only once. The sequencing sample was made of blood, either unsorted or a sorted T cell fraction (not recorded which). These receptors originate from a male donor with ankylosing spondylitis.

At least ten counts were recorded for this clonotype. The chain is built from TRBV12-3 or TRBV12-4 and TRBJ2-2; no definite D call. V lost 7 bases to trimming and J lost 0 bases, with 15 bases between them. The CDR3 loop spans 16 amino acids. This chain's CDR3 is CASTPFVAPNTGELFF. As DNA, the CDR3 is TGTGCCAGCACCCCTTTTGTGGCTCCGAACACCGGGGAGCTGTTTTTT.

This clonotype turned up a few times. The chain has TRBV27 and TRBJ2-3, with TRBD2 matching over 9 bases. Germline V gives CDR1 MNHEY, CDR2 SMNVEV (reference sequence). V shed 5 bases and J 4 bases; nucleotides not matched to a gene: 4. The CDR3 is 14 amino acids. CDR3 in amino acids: CASSPRTSADTQYF. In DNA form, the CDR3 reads TGTGCCAGCAGTCCCCGGACTAGCGCAGATACGCAGTATTTT.

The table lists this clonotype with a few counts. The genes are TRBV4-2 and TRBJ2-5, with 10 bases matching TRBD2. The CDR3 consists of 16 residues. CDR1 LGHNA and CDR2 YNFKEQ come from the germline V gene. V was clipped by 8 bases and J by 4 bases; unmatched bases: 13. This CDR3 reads CASATSGTPLGETQYF. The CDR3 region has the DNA TGTGCCAGCGCAACTAGCGGGACCCCCCTTGGAGAGACCCAGTACTTC.

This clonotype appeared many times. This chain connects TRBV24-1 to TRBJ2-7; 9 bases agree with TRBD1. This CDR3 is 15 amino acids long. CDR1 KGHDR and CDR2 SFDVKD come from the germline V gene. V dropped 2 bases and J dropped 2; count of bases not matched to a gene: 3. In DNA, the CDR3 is TGTGCCACCAGTGATTCTCACAGGGGGCCCTACGAGCAGTACTTC. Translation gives CATSDSHRGPYEQYF.

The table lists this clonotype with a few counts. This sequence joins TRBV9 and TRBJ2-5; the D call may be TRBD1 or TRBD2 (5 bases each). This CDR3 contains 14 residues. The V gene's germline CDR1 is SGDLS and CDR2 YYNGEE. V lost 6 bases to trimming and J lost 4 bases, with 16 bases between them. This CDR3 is CASNSGQAGETQYF. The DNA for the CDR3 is TGTGCCAGCAATTCGGGGCAGGCTGGAGAGACCCAGTACTTC.

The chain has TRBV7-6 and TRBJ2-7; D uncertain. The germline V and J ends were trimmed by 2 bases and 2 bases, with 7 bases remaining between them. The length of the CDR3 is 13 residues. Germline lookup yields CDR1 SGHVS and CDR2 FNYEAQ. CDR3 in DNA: TGTGCCAGCAGCTTAAAACCCCCCTACGAGCAGTACTTC. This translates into CASSLKPPYEQYF.

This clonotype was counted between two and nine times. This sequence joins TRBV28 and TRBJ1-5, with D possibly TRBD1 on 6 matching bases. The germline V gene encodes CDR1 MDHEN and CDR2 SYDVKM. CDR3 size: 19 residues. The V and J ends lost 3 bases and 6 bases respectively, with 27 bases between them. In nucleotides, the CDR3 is TGTGCCAGCAGTTTCCCCGGTGGAAGGTATGGACAGCCCTCTCAGCCCCAGCATTTT. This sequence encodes CASSFPGGRYGQPSQPQHF.

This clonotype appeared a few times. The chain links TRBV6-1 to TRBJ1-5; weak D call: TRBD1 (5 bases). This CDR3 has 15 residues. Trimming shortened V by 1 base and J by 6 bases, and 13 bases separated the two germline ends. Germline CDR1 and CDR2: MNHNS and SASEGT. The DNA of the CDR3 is TGTGCCAGCAGTGAAGTTTTTCAGGGATTTCAGCCCCAGCATTTT. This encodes CASSEVFQGFQPQHF.

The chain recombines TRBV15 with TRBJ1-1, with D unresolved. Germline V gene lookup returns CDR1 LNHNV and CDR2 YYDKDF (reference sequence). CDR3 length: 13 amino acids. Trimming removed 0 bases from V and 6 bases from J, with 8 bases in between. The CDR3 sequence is CATSRDPVSEAFF. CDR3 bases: TGTGCCACCAGCAGAGACCCCGTTTCTGAAGCTTTCTTT.

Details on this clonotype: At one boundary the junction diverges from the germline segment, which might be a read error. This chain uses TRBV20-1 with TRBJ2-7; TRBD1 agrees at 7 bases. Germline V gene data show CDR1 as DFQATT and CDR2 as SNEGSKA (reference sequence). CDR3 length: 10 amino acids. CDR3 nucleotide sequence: TGCAGTGCTAGAGATGAGGGACAGCACTTC. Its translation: CSARDEGQHF.

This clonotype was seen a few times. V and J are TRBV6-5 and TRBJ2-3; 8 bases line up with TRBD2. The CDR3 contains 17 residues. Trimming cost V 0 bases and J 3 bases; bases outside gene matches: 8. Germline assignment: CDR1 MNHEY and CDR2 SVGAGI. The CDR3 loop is CASSYSLREGLTDTQYF. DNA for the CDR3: TGTGCCAGCAGTTACTCCCTCCGGGAGGGCCTGACAGATACGCAGTATTTT.

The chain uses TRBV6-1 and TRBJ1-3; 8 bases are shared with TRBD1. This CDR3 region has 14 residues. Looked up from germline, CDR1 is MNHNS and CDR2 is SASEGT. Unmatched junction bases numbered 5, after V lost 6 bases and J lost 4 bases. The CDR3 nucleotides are TGTGCCAGCAGGCCGACAGGGGAGGGAAACACCATATATTTT. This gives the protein CASRPTGEGNTIYF.

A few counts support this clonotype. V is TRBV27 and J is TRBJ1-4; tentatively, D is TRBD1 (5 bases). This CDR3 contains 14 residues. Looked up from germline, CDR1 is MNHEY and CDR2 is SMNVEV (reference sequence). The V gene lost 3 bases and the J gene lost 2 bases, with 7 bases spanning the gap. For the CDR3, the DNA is TGTGCCAGCAGTTTGAGGGACACTAATGAAAAACTGTTTTTT. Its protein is CASSLRDTNEKLFF.

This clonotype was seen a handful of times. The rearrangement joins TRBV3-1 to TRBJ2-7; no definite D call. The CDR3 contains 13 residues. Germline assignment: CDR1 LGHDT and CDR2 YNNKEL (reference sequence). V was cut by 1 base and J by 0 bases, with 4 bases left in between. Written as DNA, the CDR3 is TGTGCCAGCAGCCAAGGATACTCCTACGAGCAGTACTTC. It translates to CASSQGYSYEQYF.

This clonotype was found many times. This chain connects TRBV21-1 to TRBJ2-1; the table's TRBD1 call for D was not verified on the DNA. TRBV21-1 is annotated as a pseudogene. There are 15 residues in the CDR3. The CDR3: CASRPRDRNYNEQFF. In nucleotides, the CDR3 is TGTGCCAGCAGACCCCGGGACAGAAACTACAATGAGCAGTTCTTC.

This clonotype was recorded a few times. For the CDR3, the DNA is TGTGCCAGCAGCGCCGATTTGGGAACTGGAAACACCATATATTTT. It is translated as CASSADLGTGNTIYF. The chain combines TRBV5-5 with TRBJ1-3; D not resolved. The V gene's germline CDR1 is SGHKS and CDR2 YYEKEE (reference sequence). The V end lost 4 bases, the J end lost 2 bases, and 13 bases lay between the germline ends. This CDR3 region has 15 residues.

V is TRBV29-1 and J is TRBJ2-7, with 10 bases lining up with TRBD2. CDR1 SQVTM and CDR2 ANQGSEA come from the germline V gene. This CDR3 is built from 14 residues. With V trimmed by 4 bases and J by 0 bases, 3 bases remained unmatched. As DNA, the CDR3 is TGCAGCGTTGTTAGCGGGGGGTACTCCTACGAGCAGTACTTC. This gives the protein CSVVSGGYSYEQYF.

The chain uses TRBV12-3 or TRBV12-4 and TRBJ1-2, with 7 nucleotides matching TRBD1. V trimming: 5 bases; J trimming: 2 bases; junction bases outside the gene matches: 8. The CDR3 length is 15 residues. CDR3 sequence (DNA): TGTGCCAGCAGTGCGGGACAGACCACAAACTATGGCTACACCTTC. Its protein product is CASSAGQTTNYGYTF.

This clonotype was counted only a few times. This CDR3 is CASSQDGLPNIQYF. In nucleotides, the CDR3 is TGCGCCAGCAGCCAAGACGGCCTGCCAAACATTCAGTACTTC. This sequence joins TRBV4-3 and TRBJ2-4, with unresolved D. The V end was cut by 0 bases, the J end by 6 bases, with 9 bases between. This CDR3 has 14 amino acids. The germline gives CDR1 LGHNA, CDR2 YSLEER.

The CDR3 nucleotides are TGCAGCGTTCTATCCCTCGACAGTTTGAATGAGCAGTTCTTC. It codes for CSVLSLDSLNEQFF. This sequence joins TRBV29-1 and TRBJ2-1; maybe TRBD1 (5 bases). The germline V gene encodes CDR1 SQVTM and CDR2 ANQGSEA. The CDR3 is 14 amino acids. V was shortened by 5 bases and J by 7 bases, with 18 bases between the two germline ends.

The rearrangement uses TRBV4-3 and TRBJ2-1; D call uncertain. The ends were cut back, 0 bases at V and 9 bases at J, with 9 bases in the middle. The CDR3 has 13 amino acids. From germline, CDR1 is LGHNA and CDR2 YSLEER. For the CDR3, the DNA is TGCGCCAGCAGCCAAGATAGTGGGTTTGAGCAGTTCTTC. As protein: CASSQDSGFEQFF.